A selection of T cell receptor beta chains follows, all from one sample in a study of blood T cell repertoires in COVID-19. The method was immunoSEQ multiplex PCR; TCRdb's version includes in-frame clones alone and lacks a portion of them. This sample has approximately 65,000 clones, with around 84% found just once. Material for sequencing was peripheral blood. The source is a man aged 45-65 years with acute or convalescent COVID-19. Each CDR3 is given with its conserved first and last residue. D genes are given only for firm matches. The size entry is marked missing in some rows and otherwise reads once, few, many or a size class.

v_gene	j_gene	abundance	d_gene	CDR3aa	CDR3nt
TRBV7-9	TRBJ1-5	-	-	CASSLGLSTMPLNQPQHF	TGTGCCAGCAGCTTAGGTCTTTCCACAATGCCTCTCAATCAGCCCCAGCATTTT
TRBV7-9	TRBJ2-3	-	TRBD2	CASSFGVAGLTDTQYF	TGTGCCAGCAGCTTCGGCGTAGCGGGGTTAACAGATACGCAGTATTTT
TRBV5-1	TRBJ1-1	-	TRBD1	CASSYAPGQENTEAFF	TGCGCCAGCAGCTACGCGCCGGGACAGGAGAACACTGAAGCTTTCTTT
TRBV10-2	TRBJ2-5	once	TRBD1	CATGQGGIQETQYF	TGCGCCACAGGACAGGGGGGGATCCAAGAGACCCAGTACTTC
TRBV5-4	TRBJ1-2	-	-	CASYAADKIYGYTF	TGTGCCAGCTATGCGGCGGACAAGATATATGGCTACACCTTC
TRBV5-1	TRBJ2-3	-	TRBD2	CASSRTSGSTDTQYF	TGCGCCAGCAGCCGGACTAGCGGGAGCACAGATACGCAGTATTTT
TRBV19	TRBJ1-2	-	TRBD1	CASSIGQGANYGYTF	TGTGCCAGTAGTATAGGGCAGGGGGCCAACTATGGCTACACCTTC
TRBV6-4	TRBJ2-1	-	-	CASSDSIQGGRFF	TGTGCCAGCAGTGACTCGATTCAGGGGGGTCGGTTCTTC
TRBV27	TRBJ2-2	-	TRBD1	CASSFERQGVTGELFF	TGTGCCAGCAGTTTCGAAAGACAGGGGGTCACCGGGGAGCTGTTTTTT
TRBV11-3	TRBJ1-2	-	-	CASSLPPLDGETIF	TGTGCCAGCAGCTTGCCCCCCCTAGACGGGGAGACCATCTTC
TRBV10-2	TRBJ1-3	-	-	CASSDWRSGNTIYF	TGCGCCAGCAGTGACTGGAGATCTGGAAACACCATATATTTT
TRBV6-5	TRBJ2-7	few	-	CASSSPRTYEQYF	TGTGCCAGCAGTTCTCCTAGGACCTACGAGCAGTACTTC
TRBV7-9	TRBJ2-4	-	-	CASSSTTLAKNIQYF	TGTGCCAGCAGCTCAACTACGCTAGCCAAAAACATTCAGTACTTC
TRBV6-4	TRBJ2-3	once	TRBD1	CASSGTGSTDTQYF	TGTGCCAGCAGTGGGACAGGGAGCACAGATACGCAGTATTTT
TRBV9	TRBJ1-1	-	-	CASSPIRVGTEAFF	TGTGCCAGCAGCCCGATCAGGGTAGGCACTGAAGCTTTCTTT
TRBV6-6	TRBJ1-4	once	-	CASSYGGSPNEKLFF	TGTGCCAGCAGTTACGGGGGGAGCCCGAATGAAAAACTGTTTTTT
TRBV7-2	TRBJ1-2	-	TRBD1	CASSQDRAAGYGYTF	TGTGCCAGCAGCCAGGACAGGGCCGCAGGTTATGGCTACACCTTC
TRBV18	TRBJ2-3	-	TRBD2	CASSPRTSGRTDTQYF	TGTGCCAGCTCACCACGGACTAGCGGGAGAACAGATACGCAGTATTTT
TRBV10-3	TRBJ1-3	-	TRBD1	CAVGTAGNTIYF	TGTGCCGTTGGGACAGCTGGAAACACCATATATTTT
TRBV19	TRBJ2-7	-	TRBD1	CASSIATDRTGVYEQYF	TGTGCCAGTAGTATAGCCACCGATAGGACAGGGGTCTACGAGCAGTACTTC
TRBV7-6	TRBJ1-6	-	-	CASSPYRNSPLHF	TGTGCCAGCAGCCCGTACAGAAATTCACCCCTCCACTTT
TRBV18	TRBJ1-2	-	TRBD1	CASSSEWAGGLYGYTF	TGTGCCAGCTCAAGCGAATGGGCAGGGGGACTCTATGGCTACACCTTC
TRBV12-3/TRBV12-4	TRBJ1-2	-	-	CASSRTVPYGYTF	TGTGCCAGCAGCCGGACAGTCCCCTATGGCTACACCTTC
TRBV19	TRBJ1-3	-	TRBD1	CASSSGQSSGNTIYF	TGTGCCAGTAGTTCGGGACAGTCCTCTGGAAACACCATATATTTT
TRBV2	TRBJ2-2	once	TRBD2	CASSEASGVGELFF	TGTGCCAGCAGTGAGGCTAGCGGAGTCGGGGAGCTGTTTTTT
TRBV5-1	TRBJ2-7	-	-	CASSLGGTYEQYF	TGCGCCAGCAGCCTGGGCGGGACCTACGAGCAGTACTTC
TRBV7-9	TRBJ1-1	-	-	CASSPFVNTEAFF	TGTGCCAGCAGCCCCTTTGTGAACACTGAAGCTTTCTTT
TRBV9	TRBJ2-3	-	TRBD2	CASSVGLAGRTDTQYF	TGTGCCAGCAGCGTAGGCCTAGCGGGAAGAACAGATACGCAGTATTTT
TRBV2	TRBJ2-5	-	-	CASKQEETQYF	TGTGCCAGCAAGCAGGAAGAGACCCAGTACTTC
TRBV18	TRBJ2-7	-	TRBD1	CASSPAGTAYEQYF	TGTGCCAGCTCGCCGGCTGGGACAGCCTACGAGCAGTACTTC
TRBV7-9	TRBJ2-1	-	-	CASSPQASYNEQFF	TGTGCCAGCAGCCCACAGGCGAGTTACAATGAGCAGTTCTTC
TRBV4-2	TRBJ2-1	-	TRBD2	CASSQVAGEAYEQFF	TGTGCCAGCAGCCAAGTAGCGGGAGAGGCTTATGAGCAGTTCTTC
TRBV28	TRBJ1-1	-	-	CASSLRSWAEAFF	TGTGCCAGCAGTTTACGGAGTTGGGCTGAAGCTTTCTTT
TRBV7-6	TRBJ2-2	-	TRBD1	CASSGGQYTGELFF	TGTGCCAGCAGCGGGGGACAGTACACCGGGGAGCTGTTTTTT